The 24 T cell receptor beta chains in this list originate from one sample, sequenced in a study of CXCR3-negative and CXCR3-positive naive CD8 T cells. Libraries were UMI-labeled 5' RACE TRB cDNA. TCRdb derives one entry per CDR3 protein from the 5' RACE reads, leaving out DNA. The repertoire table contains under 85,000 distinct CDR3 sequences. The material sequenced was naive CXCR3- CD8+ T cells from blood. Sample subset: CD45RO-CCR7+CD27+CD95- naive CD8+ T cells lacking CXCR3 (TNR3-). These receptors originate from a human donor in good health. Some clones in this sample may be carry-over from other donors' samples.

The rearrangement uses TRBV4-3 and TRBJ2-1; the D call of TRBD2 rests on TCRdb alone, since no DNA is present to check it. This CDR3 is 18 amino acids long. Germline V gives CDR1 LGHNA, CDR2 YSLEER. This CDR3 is CASSHPAGGGSSYNEQFF.

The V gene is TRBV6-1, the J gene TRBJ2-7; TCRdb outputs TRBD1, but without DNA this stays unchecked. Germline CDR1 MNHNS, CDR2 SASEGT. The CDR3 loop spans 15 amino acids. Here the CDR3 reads CASTEGGTGGIEQYF.

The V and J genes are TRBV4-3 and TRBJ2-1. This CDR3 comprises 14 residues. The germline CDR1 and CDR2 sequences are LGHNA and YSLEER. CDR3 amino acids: CASSQDGQNNEQFF.

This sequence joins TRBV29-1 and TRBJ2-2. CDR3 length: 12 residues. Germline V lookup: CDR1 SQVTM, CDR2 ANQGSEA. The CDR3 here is CSVVGNTGELFF.

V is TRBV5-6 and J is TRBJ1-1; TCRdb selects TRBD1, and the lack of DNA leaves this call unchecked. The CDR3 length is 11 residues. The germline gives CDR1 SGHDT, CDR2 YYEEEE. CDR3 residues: CASSLQGKAFF. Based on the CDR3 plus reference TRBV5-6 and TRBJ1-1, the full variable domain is DAGVTQSPTHLIKTRGQQVTLRCSPKSGHDTVSWYQQALGQGPQFIFQYYEEEERQRGNFPDRFSGHQFPNYSSELNVNALLLGDSALYLCASSLQGKAFFGQGTRLTVV.

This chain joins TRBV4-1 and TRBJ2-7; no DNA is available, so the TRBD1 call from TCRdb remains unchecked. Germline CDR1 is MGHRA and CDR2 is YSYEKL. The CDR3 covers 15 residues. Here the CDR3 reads CASSQGRGARYEQYF.

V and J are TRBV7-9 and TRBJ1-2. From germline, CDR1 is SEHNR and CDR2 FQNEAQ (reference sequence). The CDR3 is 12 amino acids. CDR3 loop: CASSFDAYGYTF.

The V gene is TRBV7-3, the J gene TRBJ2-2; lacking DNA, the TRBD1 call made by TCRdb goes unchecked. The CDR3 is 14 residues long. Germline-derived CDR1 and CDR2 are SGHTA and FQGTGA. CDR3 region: CASSLTRGCGELFF.

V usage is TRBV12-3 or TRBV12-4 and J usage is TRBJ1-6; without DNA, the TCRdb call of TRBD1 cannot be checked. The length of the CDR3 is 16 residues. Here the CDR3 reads CASSTRLRGNNSPLHF.

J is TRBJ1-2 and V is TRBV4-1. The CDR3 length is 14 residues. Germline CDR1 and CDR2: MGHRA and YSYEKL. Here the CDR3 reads CASSQDNDLYGYTF.

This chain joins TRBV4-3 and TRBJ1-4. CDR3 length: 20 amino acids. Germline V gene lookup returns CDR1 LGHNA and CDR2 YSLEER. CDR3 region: CASSQDRVVRPGDIDEKLFF.

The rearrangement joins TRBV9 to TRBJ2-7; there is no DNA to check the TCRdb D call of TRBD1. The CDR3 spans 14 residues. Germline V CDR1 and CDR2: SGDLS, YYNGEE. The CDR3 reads CASSVAAGGYEQYF.

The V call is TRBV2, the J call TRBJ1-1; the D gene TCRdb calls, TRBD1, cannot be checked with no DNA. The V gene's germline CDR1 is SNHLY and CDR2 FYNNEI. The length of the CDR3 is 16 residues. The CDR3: CASKGQGRVFNTEAFF.

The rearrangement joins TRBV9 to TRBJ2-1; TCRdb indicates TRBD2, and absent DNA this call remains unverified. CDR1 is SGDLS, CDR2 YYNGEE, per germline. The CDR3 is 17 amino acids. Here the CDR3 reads CASSGDSSGIPHNEQFF.

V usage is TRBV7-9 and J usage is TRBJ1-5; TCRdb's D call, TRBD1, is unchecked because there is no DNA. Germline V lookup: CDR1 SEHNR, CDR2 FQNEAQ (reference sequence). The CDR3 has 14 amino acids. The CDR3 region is CASSLFGANQPQHF.

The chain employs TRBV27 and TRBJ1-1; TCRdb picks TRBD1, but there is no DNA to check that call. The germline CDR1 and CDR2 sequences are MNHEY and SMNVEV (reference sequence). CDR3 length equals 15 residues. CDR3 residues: CASVGQLRMNTEAFF.

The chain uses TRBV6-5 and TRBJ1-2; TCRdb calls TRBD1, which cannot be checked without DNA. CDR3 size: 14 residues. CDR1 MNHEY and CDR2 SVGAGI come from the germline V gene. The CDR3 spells CASSYEGAGYGYTF.

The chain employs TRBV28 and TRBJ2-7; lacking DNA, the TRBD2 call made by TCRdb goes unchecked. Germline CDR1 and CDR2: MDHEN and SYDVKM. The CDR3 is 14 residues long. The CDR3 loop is CASVTSAFSYEQYF.

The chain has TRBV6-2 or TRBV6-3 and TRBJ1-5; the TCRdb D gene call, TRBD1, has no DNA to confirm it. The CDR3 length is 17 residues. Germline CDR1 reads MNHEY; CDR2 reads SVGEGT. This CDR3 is CASSYLSGQGFNQPQHF.

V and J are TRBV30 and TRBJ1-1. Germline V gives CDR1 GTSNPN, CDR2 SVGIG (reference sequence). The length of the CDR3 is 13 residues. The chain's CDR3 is CAWSVAAGAEAFF.

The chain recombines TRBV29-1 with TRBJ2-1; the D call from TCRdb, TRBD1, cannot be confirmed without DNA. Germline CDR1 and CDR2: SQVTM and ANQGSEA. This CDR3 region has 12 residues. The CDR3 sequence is CSGLGVHNEQFF.

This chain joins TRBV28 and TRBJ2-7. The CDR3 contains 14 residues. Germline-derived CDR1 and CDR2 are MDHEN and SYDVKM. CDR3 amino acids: CASSFMGLNYEQYF.

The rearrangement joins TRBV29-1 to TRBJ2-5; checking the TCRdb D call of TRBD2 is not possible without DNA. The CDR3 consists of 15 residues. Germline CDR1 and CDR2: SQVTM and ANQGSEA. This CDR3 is CSVEGTSGAQGTQYF.

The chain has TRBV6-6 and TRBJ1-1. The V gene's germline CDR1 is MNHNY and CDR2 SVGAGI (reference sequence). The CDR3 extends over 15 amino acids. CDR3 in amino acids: CASSFLRELNTEAFF.